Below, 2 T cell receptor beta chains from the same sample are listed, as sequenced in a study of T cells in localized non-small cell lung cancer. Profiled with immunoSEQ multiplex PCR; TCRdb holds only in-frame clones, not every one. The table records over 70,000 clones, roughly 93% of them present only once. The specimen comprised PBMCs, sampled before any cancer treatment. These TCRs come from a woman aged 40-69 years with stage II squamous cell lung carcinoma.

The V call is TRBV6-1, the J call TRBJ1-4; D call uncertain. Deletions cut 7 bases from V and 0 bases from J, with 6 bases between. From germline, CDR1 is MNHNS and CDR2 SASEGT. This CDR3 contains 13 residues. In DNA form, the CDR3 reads TGTGCCAGCATCCGCGCAACTAATGAAAAACTGTTTTTT. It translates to CASIRATNEKLFF.

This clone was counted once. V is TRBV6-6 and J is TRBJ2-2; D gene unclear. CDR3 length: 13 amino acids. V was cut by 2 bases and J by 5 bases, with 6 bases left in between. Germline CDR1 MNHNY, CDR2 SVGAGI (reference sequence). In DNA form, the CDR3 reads TGTGCCAGCAGTTACGTAGGGACCGGGGAGCTGTTTTTT. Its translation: CASSYVGTGELFF.